The T cell receptor beta chain under discussion was sequenced for a study of blood T cell repertoires in COVID-19 (dated by TCRdb to 2020 to 2021). Looking at the study overall: Collaborator samples came from the United States, Italy and Spain and covered acute and convalescent phases of COVID-19. HLA class I and class II types, where available, came from metadata supplied by the sample provider rather than from assay-based typing. Samples came from the ongoing ImmuneRACE study (first 160 participants) plus 1,254 subjects from 6 global collaborators. The repertoires were made available in a free public database intended to serve as a resource for research on the immune response to SARS-CoV-2. Deeply sampled blood TCRbeta repertoires from subjects exposed to, actively infected with, or recovered from COVID-19 were included in the dataset. The sample metadata nearly always contained a de-identified subject ID, COVID-19 status, age in years and sex. The prospective study material was composed of cDNA or gDNA derived from T cells, B-cell-depleted T cells, or PBMCs. Results the study describes overall, beyond this receptor: The amount of clinical and demographic metadata varied by source and participant and was provided uncurated.

Looking up the germline V gene yields CDR1 SGHNT and CDR2 YENEEA. The germline V end is reduced by 4 bases and the J end by 2 bases; junction bases left unmatched: 8. Its CDR3 holds 16 amino acids, cysteine through phenylalanine. CDR3 DNA only is kept here, 48 bases in frame from base 1. Remarks on this clone: The target of this receptor is not known. No quality values exist for individual bases; no much larger clone is one base distant.

In the prospective study, participants were about 18 to 90 years old, resided in about two dozen geographic areas of the United States, and were enrolled through a virtual design. To assign participants to cohorts, the prospective study relied on clinical history that participants themselves reported in a screening survey and a study questionnaire. For ImmuneRACE Cohort 3, a participant was defined as recovered based on two consecutive negative NP/OP PCR tests, clearance by a healthcare professional, or resolution of symptoms. Mobile phlebotomists in the prospective study collected whole blood, serum and a nasopharyngeal or oropharyngeal swab from every participant. Prospective study participants could optionally give additional blood draws and questionnaires over an approximately 2-month period. Blood samples from the prospective study were shipped frozen or at room temperature prior to DNA extraction.

The immunoSEQ Assay, a bias-controlled multiplex PCR, was used to amplify TCRbeta CDR3 regions from genomic DNA. The study's processing was this. The number of nucleated cells in each sample was estimated from the amplification of reference gene primers within the assay. Sequence reads were collapsed and filtered to measure the absolute abundance of every unique TCRbeta CDR3 rearrangement. For each sample, productive Simpson clonality was calculated by taking the square root of Simpson's diversity index across productive rearrangements. This is the immuneACCESS table as TCRdb keeps it, with only in-frame sequences that have V and J called. A part of the clones is gone; compared with another copy, unresolved V genes explain less than half, and the rest is unexplained. V, J and clone size are those of that table, while D and trimming were read from the DNA. The sample table lists 230,000 or so clones, approximately 83% of them with a count of one. Together, the top ten hold about 3% of the sample.

The receptor was derived from a middle-aged man who had recovered from COVID-19. This sequence uses TRBV11-3 and TRBJ2-5, with 9 bases matching TRBD1. The source material was PBMCs or T cells enriched from blood (not recorded which). CDR3 sequence: CASSYFPGQGQETQYF. The DNA reads as follows: TGTGCCAGCAGCTACTTCCCGGGACAGGGACAAGAGACCCAGTACTTC.